The present T cell receptor (beta chain) was sequenced within a study of blood T cell repertoires in COVID-19. Overall study: COVID-19 samples collected from the United States, Italy and Spain covered acute and convalescent phases. From T cells, B-cell-depleted T cells, or PBMCs came the material, which was cDNA or gDNA.

V shed 5 bases and J 0 bases; nucleotides not matched to a gene: 7. Per the germline V gene, CDR1 is GTSNPN and CDR2 is SVGIG (reference sequence). This CDR3 contains 15 residues. In the original workflow: The assay estimated nucleated cells by amplifying reference gene primers. Here immunoSEQ multiplex PCR was the method, and the copy in TCRdb shows in-frame clones only, minus some. The D gene and trimming were derived from the DNA, and the V and J assignments and clone size from that table. The table records approximately 52,000 clones, around 93% of them present only once. The receptor comes from a man over 45 with acute or convalescent COVID-19. Sequencing used peripheral blood. This chain uses TRBV30 with TRBJ2-4, with 7 nucleotides matching TRBD1. CDR3 protein: CAWQTGLIAKNIQYF. CDR3 sequence (DNA): TGTGCCTGGCAGACAGGGTTAATAGCCAAAAACATTCAGTACTTC.